These 10 T cell receptor beta chains originate from one sample sequenced in a study of blood T cell repertoires in COVID-19. The assay was immunoSEQ multiplex PCR, and TCRdb's table has in-frame clones only and misses some. The profile shows roughly 73,000 clones, roughly 85% of them singletons. Sequenced: peripheral blood. These receptors came from an older woman with acute or convalescent COVID-19.

The J gene is TRBJ2-3, the V gene TRBV18; 8 nucleotides line up with TRBD2. This CDR3 comprises 15 residues. CDR1 KGHSH and CDR2 LQKENI come from the germline V gene. Unmatched junction bases numbered 11, after V lost 6 bases and J lost 6 bases. The CDR3 DNA sequence: TGTGCCAGCTCGGAGGCCGGGACTAGGGGGGATACGCAGTATTTT. Translated, it gives CASSEAGTRGDTQYF.

The V gene is TRBV4-1, the J gene TRBJ1-2; 8 bases are shared with TRBD1. V gave up 4 bases and J gave up 4 bases; unmatched junction bases: 8. Germline V gene sequence: CDR1 MGHRA, CDR2 YSYEKL. The CDR3 loop spans 15 amino acids. The CDR3 loop is CASSRVTGVVYGYTF. Here the CDR3 DNA reads TGCGCCAGCAGCCGAGTGACAGGGGTAGTCTATGGCTACACCTTC.

The chain uses TRBV29-1 and TRBJ2-4, with 7 nucleotides matching TRBD1. Unmatched junction bases numbered 6, after V lost 6 bases and J lost 1 base. The CDR3 runs to 14 residues. CDR1 is SQVTM, CDR2 ANQGSEA, per germline. The CDR3 region is CSVLLTGAKNIQYF. The CDR3 nucleotides read TGCAGCGTGCTTTTGACAGGGGCCAAAAACATTCAGTACTTC.

V is TRBV28 and J is TRBJ1-1, with TRBD1 identical over 7 bases. The CDR3 is 13 residues long. V was clipped by 5 bases and J by 10 bases; unmatched bases: 10. Germline CDR1 is MDHEN and CDR2 is SYDVKM. In DNA, the CDR3 is TGTGCCAGCAGTACCCGACAGGGAGGTATAGCTTTCTTT. This gives the protein CASSTRQGGIAFF. Full variable domain (missing parts from reference TRBV28 and TRBJ1-1): DVKVTQSSRYLVKRTGEKVFLECVQDMDHENMFWYRQDPGLGLRLIYFSYDVKMKEKGDIPEGYSVSREKKERFSLILESASTNQTSMYLCASSTRQGGIAFFGQGTRLTVV.

The count of this clone is one. The chain is built from TRBV5-1 and TRBJ1-1; D is perhaps TRBD1 (5 bases). The CDR3 runs to 14 residues. The V and J ends lost 0 bases and 5 bases respectively, with 11 bases between them. Germline CDR1 SGHRS, CDR2 YFSETQ. The CDR3 reads CASSLAPGGTEAFF. In nucleotides, the CDR3 is TGCGCCAGCAGCTTGGCCCCTGGGGGGACTGAAGCTTTCTTT.

The J gene is TRBJ2-6, the V gene TRBV9; tentatively, D is TRBD2 (5 bases). V shed 3 bases and J shed 0 bases, with 13 bases lying between them. This CDR3 comprises 17 residues. Germline V gives CDR1 SGDLS, CDR2 YYNGEE. The CDR3, as DNA: TGTGCCAGCAGCGGCAGCGGTATTAGCTCTGGGGCCAACGTCCTGACTTTC. Translation: CASSGSGISSGANVLTF.

This clone was seen once. The genes are TRBV12-3 or TRBV12-4 and TRBJ1-1; D gene uncertain. V was trimmed by 5 bases and J by 2 bases, leaving 9 bases between them. The CDR3 has 13 amino acids. CDR3 loop: CASSPRGNTEAFF. In DNA, the CDR3 is TGTGCCAGCAGTCCTCGGGGAAACACTGAAGCTTTCTTT.

In this sample, this clone turned up a few times. This chain links TRBV12-5 with TRBJ1-1, with 8 bases matching TRBD1. CDR1 and CDR2 (germline): LGHNT, FRNRAP. J gave up 5 bases and V 7 bases, and 15 bases lay outside the gene matches. CDR3 length: 16 amino acids. This chain's CDR3 is CASVFWAGGVSTEAFF. The CDR3 DNA follows: TGTGCTAGTGTTTTTTGGGCAGGGGGCGTTAGTACTGAAGCTTTCTTT.

V and J are TRBV4-2 and TRBJ1-5; weak D call: TRBD1 (6 bases). Germline assignment: CDR1 LGHNA and CDR2 YNFKEQ. The V and J ends lost 1 base and 4 bases respectively, with 11 bases between them. The CDR3 spans 15 residues. The CDR3 loop is CASSQAGQQNQPQHF. As DNA, the CDR3 is TGTGCCAGCAGCCAAGCAGGACAGCAAAATCAGCCCCAGCATTTT.

V gene TRBV4-1 combines with J gene TRBJ2-1; 11 bases fit TRBD2. V was pared by 4 bases and J by 4 bases, with 6 bases of the junction left unmatched. This CDR3 region has 16 residues. In germline, CDR1 is MGHRA, CDR2 YSYEKL. CDR3 in amino acids: CASSPKLAGAYNEQFF. The CDR3, as DNA: TGCGCCAGCAGCCCAAAACTAGCGGGGGCATACAATGAGCAGTTCTTC.